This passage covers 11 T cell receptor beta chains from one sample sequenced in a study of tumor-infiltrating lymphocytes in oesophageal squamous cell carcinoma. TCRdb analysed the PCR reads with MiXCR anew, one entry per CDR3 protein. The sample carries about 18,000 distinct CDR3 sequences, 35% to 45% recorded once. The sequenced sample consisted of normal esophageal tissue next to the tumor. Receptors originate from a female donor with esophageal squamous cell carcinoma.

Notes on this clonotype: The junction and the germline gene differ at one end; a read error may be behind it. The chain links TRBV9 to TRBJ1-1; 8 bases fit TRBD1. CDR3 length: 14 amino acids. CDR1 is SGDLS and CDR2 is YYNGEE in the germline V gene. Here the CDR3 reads CASSAQPGGGEQYF. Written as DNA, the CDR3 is TGTGCCAGCAGCGCCCAGCCAGGGGGCGGAGAGCAGTACTTT.

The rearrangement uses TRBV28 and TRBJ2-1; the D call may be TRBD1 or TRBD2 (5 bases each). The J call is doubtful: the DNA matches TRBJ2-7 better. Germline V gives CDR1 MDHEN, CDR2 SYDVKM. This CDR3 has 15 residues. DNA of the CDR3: TGTGCCAGCGCTACATACGGGACGGAATACAATGAGCAGTACTTC. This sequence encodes CASATYGTEYNEQYF.

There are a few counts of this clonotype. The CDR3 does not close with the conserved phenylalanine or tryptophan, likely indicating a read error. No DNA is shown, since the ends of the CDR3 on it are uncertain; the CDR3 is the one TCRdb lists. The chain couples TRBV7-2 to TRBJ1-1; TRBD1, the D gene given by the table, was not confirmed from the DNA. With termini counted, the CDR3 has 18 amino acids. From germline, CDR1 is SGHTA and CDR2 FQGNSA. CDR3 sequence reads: CASNVGDILAISPSILVM.

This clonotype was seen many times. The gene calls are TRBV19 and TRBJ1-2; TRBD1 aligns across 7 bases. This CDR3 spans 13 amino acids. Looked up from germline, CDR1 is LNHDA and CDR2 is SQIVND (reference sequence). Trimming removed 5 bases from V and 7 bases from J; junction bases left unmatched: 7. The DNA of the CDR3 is TGTGCCAGTAGTCGTGGGACAGACGTTGGCTACACCTTC. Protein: CASSRGTDVGYTF.

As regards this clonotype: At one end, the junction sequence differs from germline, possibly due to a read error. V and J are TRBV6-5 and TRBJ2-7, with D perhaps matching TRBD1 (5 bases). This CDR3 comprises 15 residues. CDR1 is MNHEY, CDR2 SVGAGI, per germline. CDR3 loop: CASSEIWQGNYEQYF. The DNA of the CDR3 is TGTGCCAGCAGTGAAATTTGGCAGGGAAACTACGAGCAGTACTTT.

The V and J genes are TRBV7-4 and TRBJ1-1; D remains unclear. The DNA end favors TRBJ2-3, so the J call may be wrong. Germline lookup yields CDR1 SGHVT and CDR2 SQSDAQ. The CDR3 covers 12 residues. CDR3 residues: CASSLAKDTQYF. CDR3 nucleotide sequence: TGTGCCAGCAGCTTGGCTAAGGATACGCAGTATTTT.

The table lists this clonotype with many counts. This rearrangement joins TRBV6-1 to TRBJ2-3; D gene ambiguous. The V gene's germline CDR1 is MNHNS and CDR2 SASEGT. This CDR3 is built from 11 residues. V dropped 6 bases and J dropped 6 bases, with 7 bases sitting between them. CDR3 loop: CASSPRDTQYF. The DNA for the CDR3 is TGTGCCAGCAGCCCGAGGGATACGCAGTATTTT.

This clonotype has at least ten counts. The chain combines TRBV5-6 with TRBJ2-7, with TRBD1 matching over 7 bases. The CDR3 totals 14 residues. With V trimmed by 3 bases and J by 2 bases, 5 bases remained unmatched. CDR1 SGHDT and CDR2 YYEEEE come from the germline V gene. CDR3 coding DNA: TGTGCCAGCAGCTCTCCCGACAGGGCCTACGAGCAGTACTTC. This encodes CASSSPDRAYEQYF.

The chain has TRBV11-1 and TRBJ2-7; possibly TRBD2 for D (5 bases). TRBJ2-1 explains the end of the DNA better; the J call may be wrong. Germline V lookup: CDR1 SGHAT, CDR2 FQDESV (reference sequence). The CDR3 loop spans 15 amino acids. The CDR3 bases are TGTGCCACCTCAGCGAGAGAGGGCTCCTACAATGAGCAGTTCTTC. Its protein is CATSAREGSYNEQFF.

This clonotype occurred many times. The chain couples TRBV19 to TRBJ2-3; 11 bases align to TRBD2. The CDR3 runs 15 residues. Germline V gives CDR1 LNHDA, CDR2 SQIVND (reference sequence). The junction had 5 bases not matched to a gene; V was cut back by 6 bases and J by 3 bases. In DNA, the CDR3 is TGTGCCAGTAGACCGACTAGCGGGGTAACAGATACGCAGTATTTT. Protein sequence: CASRPTSGVTDTQYF.

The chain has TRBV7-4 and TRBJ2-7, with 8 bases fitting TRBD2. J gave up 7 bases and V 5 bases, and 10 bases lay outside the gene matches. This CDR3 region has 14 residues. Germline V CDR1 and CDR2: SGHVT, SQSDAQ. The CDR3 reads CASSPRTSLNEQYF. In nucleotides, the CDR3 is TGTGCCAGCAGCCCCAGGACTAGCTTGAATGAGCAGTACTTC.